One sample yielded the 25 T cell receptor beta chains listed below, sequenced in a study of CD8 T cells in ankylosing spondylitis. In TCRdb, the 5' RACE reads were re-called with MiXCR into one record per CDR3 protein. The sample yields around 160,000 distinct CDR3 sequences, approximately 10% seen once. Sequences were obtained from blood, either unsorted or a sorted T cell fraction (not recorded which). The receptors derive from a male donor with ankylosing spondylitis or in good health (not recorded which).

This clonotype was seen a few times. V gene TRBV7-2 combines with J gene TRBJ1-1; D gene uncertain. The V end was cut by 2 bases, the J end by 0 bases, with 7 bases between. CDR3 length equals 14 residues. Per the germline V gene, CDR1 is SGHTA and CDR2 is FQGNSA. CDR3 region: CASSLTAVNTEAFF. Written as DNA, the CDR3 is TGTGCCAGCAGCTTAACCGCAGTGAACACTGAAGCTTTCTTT. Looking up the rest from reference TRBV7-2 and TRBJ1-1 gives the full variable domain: GAGVSQSPSNKVTEKGKDVELRCDPISGHTALYWYRQSLGQGLEFLIYFQGNSAPDKSGLPSDRFSAERTGGSVSTLTIQRTQQEDSAVYLCASSLTAVNTEAFFGQGTRLTVV.

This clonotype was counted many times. CDR3 in DNA: TGTGCCAGCAGCCAAGGCGACAGCTACGAGCAGTACTTC. This encodes CASSQGDSYEQYF. This rearrangement joins TRBV14 to TRBJ2-7, with D possibly matching TRBD1 (5 bases). The CDR3 runs 13 residues. Germline CDR1 is SGHDN and CDR2 is FVKESK. Trimming pared 1 base from V and 3 bases from J, leaving 7 bases between. Filled out from reference TRBV14 and TRBJ2-7, the complete variable domain reads EAGVTQFPSHSVIEKGQTVTLRCDPISGHDNLYWYRRVMGKEIKFLLHFVKESKQDESGMPNNRFLAERTGGTYSTLKVQPAELEDSGVYFCASSQGDSYEQYFGPGTRLTVT.

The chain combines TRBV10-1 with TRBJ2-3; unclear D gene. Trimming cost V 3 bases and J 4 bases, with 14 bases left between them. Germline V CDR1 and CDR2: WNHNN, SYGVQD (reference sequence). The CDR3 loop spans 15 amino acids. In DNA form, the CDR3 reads TGCGCCAGCAGTGAACGGCCAGGTATTGCAGATACGCAGTATTTT. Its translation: CASSERPGIADTQYF.

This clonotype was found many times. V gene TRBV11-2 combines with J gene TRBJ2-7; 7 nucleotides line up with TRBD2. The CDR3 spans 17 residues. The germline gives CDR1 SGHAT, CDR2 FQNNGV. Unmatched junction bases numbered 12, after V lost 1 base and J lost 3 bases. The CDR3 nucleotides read TGTGCCAGCAGCTTAGGGAACCACCGGGACTACTACTACGAGCAGTACTTC. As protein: CASSLGNHRDYYYEQYF.

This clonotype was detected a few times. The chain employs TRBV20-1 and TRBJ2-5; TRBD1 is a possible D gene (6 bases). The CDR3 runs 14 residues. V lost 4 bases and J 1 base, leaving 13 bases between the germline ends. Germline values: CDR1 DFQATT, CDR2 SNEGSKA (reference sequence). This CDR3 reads CSANLGGAQETQYF. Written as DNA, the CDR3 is TGCAGTGCTAACCTAGGGGGAGCCCAAGAGACCCAGTACTTC.

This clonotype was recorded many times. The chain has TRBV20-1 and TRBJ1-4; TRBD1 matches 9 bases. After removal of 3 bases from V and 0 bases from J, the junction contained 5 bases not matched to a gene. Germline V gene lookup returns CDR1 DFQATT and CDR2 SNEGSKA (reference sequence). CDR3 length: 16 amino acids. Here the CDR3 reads CSASNRGLTTNEKLFF. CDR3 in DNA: TGCAGTGCTAGTAACAGGGGGCTTACAACTAATGAAAAACTGTTTTTT.

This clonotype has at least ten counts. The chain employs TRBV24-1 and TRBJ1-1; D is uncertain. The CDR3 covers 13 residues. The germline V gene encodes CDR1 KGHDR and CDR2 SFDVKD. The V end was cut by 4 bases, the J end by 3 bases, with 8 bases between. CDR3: CATSDPHYTEAFF. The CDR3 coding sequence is TGTGCCACCAGTGACCCTCACTACACTGAAGCTTTCTTT.

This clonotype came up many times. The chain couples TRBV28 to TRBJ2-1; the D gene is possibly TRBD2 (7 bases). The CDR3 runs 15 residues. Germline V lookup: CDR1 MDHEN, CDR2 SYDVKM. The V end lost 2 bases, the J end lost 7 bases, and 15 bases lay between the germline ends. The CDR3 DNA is TGTGCCAGCAGTTTAGGGGGGGGGGCGGAAAATGAGCAGTTCTTC. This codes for CASSLGGGAENEQFF.

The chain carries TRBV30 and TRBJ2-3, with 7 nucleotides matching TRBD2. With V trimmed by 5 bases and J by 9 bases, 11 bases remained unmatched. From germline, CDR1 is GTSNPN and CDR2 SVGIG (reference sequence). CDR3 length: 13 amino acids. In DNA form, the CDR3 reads TGTGCCTGGGGGTACGCGGGAGTTAACACGCAGTATTTT. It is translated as CAWGYAGVNTQYF.

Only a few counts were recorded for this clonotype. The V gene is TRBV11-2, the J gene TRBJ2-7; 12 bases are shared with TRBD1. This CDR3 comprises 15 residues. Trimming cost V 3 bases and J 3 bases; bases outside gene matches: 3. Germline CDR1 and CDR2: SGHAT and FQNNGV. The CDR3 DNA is TGTGCCAGCAGCTTCGGGACAGGGGGCTACTACGAGCAGTACTTC. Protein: CASSFGTGGYYEQYF.

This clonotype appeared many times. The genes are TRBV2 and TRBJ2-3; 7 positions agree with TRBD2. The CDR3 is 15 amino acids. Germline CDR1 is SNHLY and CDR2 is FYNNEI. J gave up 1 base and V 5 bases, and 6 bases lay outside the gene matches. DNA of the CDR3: TGTGCCAGCAGTCTGAGCGGGGTCGGCACAGATACGCAGTATTTT. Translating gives CASSLSGVGTDTQYF. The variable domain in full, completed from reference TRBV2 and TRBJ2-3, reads EPEVTQTPSHQVTQMGQEVILRCVPISNHLYFYWYRQILGQKVEFLVSFYNNEISEKSEIFDDQFSVERPDGSNFTLKIRSTKLEDSAMYFCASSLSGVGTDTQYFGPGTRLTVL.

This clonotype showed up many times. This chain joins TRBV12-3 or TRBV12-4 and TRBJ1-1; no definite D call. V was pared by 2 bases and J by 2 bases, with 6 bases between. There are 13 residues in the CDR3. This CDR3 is CASSLKENTEAFF. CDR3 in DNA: TGTGCCAGCAGTTTAAAGGAAAACACTGAAGCTTTCTTT.

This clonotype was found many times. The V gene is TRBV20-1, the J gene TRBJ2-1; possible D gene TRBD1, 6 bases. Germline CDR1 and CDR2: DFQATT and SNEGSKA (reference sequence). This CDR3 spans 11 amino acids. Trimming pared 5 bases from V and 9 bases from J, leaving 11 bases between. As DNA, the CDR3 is TGCAGTGCTTTAACAGGGCTTGAGCAGTTCTTC. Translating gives CSALTGLEQFF.

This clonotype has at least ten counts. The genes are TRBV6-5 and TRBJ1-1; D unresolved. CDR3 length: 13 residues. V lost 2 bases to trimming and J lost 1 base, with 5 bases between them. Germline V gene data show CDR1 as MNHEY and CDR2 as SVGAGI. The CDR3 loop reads CASSYPGNTEAFF. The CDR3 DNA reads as TGTGCCAGCAGTTACCCGGGGAACACTGAAGCTTTCTTT.

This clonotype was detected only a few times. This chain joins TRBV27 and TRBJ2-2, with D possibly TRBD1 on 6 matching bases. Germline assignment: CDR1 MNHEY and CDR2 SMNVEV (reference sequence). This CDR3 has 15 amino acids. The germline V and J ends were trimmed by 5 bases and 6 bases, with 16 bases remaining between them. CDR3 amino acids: CASSPTGPEAGELFF. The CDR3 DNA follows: TGTGCCAGCAGTCCGACAGGCCCCGAGGCCGGGGAGCTGTTTTTT.

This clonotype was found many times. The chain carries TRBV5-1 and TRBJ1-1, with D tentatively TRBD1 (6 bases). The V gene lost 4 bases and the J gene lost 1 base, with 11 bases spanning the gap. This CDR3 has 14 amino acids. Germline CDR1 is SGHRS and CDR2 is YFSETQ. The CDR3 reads CASSEQGGNTEAFF. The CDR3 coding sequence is TGCGCCAGCAGCGAACAGGGTGGGAACACTGAAGCTTTCTTT.

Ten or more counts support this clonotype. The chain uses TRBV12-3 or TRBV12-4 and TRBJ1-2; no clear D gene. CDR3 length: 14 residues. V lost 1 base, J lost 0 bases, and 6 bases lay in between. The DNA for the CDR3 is TGTGCCAGCAGTTTAGGCGGATCTAACTATGGCTACACCTTC. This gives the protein CASSLGGSNYGYTF.

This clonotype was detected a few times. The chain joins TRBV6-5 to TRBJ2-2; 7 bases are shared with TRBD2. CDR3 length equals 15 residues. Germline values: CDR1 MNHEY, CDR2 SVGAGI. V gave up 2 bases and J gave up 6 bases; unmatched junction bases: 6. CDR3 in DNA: TGTGCCAGCAGTTACACGGGACTATCCCCCGGGGAGCTGTTTTTT. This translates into CASSYTGLSPGELFF.

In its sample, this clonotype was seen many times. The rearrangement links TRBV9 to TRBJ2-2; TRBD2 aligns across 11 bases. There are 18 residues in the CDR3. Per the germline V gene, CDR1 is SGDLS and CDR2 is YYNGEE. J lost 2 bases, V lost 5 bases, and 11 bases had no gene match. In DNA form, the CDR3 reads TGTGCCAGCAGTGTTGCGACTAGCGGGGCCACCAACACCGGGGAGCTGTTTTTT. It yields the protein CASSVATSGATNTGELFF.

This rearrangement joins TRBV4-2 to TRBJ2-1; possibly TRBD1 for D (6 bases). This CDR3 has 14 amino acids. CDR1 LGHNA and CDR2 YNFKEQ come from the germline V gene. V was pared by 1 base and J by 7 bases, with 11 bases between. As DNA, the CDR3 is TGTGCCAGCAGCCAAGTCAGGGGCAGTAATGAGCAGTTCTTC. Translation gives CASSQVRGSNEQFF.

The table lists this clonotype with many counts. DNA of the CDR3: TGTGCCAGCCTGAGGGGGGTAGGGTACACTGAAGCTTTCTTT. As protein: CASLRGVGYTEAFF. This sequence joins TRBV12-3 or TRBV12-4 and TRBJ1-1, with D maybe TRBD1 (6 bases). Trimming shortened V by 8 bases and J by 3 bases, and 16 bases separated the two germline ends. This CDR3 spans 14 amino acids.

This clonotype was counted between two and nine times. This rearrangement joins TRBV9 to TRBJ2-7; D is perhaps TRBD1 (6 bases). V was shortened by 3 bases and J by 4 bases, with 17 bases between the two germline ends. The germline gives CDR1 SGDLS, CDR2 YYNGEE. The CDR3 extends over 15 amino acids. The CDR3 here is CASSERSGQTYEQYF. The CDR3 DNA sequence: TGTGCCAGCAGCGAACGGTCAGGACAGACTTACGAGCAGTACTTC.

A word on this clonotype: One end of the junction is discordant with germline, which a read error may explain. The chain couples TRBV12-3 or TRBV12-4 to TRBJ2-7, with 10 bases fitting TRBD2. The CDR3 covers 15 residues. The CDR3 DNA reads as TGTGCCAGCAGTATTAGAACTAGCGGGACCCACGAGCAGTGCTTC. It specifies CASSIRTSGTHEQCF.

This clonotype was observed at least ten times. The CDR3 sequence is CASSQGPLGHYEQYF. The CDR3 DNA reads TGTGCCAGCAGCCAAGGCCCCCTGGGGCACTACGAGCAGTACTTC. The rearrangement uses TRBV3-1 and TRBJ2-7; maybe TRBD1 (5 bases). Between the trimmed V and J ends, which lost 1 base and 3 bases, there was a span of 13 bases. The CDR3 sequence is 15 residues long. Germline lookup yields CDR1 LGHDT and CDR2 YNNKEL (reference sequence).

CDR3 sequence: CASSYGQATYEQYF. The DNA for the CDR3 is TGTGCCAGCAGTTACGGACAGGCGACCTACGAGCAGTACTTC. This chain joins TRBV6-5 and TRBJ2-7; 7 bases align to TRBD1. CDR1 is MNHEY and CDR2 is SVGAGI in the germline V gene. With V trimmed by 2 bases and J by 2 bases, 3 bases remained unmatched. This CDR3 contains 14 residues.